Included here is one TCR beta chain sequence, with context. Its antigen remains unidentified. The source of the sample is a study of T cell responses to AZD1222 COVID-19 vaccine. The method was immunoSEQ multiplex PCR; TCRdb's version includes in-frame clones alone and lacks a portion of them. The table shows 200,000 or so clones, with around 86% occurring only once. Trimming took 0 bases from V and 3 from J, leaving 0 bases between them. This CDR3 region has 11 residues. CDR1 is LGHDT and CDR2 is YNNKEL in the germline V gene (reference sequence). Study-wide results and limits: Targeting of unmutated variant regions was reportedly seen in nearly half of spike-specific TCRs.

The sample was peripheral blood, taken on day 0 of MenACWY control vaccination. The chain is built from TRBV3-1 (or the pseudogene TRBV3-2) and TRBJ2-7, with D unresolved. This clonotype was obtained from an adult in good health. The CDR3 region is CASSQDYEQYF. As DNA, the CDR3 is TGTGCCAGCAGCCAAGACTACGAGCAGTACTTC.